This entry is about one TCR beta chain. Profiling relied on immunoSEQ multiplex PCR, and the TCRdb table lists in-frame clones only, not all of them. The sample lists about 180,000 clones; more than 80% were seen once. Looked up from germline, CDR1 is SNHLY and CDR2 is FYNNEI. The CDR3 is made up of 15 amino acids. V dropped 6 bases and J dropped 6 bases, with 20 bases sitting between them. These data come from a study of blood T cell repertoires in COVID-19. Participants were aged roughly 18 to 95 years, lived in over 20 US areas, and enrolled virtually. The chain uses TRBV2 and TRBJ1-2; D perhaps matches TRBD1 (6 bases). Sample: PBMCs or T cells enriched from blood (not recorded which). This clonotype originated in a man aged 40-49 years who had recovered from COVID-19. In DNA form, the CDR3 reads TGTGCCAGCAGGGCGGCAGGGGTCGGGTTCCATGGCTACACCTTC. This codes for CASRAAGVGFHGYTF.